The 22 T cell receptor beta chains in this list originate from one sample, sequenced in a study of a mutant IDH1 vaccine in newly diagnosed glioma. Clones were read by immunoSEQ multiplex PCR, and TCRdb kept only the in-frame ones, dropping some. The repertoire holds under 40,000 clones, 80% seen once, with approximately 3.2% in the top ten. The sample's time point: week 35, safety follow-up. The study gave 300 ug of mutant IDH1 20-mer peptide per vaccine dose, with topical imiquimod. What these receptors recognize is not known. This material consisted of PBMCs, taken from a glioma patient whose treatment included an IDH1 peptide vaccine. All receptors derive from a man aged 35 to 55 with glioma. Some clones in this sample may be carry-over from other donors' samples.

This chain joins TRBV9 and TRBJ2-7, with D perhaps matching TRBD1 or TRBD2 (6 bases each). With 4 bases removed from V and 4 bases from J, the gap between germline ends came to 15 bases. CDR3 length equals 14 residues. Germline lookup yields CDR1 SGDLS and CDR2 YYNGEE. CDR3: CASSPDSGSYEQYF. For the CDR3, the DNA is TGTGCCAGCAGCCCGGACAGCGGGTCTTACGAGCAGTACTTC.

This clone has more than one count but fewer than ten. This chain links TRBV2 with TRBJ1-1; the D is unclear. This CDR3 has 15 residues. CDR1 SNHLY and CDR2 FYNNEI come from the germline V gene. Trimming cost V 6 bases and J 2 bases, with 16 bases left between them. The CDR3 DNA follows: TGTGCCAGCAGCCAAAGCCCCACAGTCAACACTGAAGCTTTCTTT. Encoded protein: CASSQSPTVNTEAFF.

This rearrangement joins TRBV29-1 to TRBJ1-1; D is unclear. The V end lost 3 bases, the J end lost 1 base, and 6 bases lay between the germline ends. The length of the CDR3 is 12 residues. Per the germline V gene, CDR1 is SQVTM and CDR2 is ANQGSEA. CDR3 amino acids: CSVDGRNTEAFF. The CDR3 DNA sequence: TGCAGCGTTGACGGTAGGAACACTGAAGCTTTCTTT.

This clone has just a few counts. The chain recombines TRBV9 with TRBJ1-6; D unclear. Trimming cost V 0 bases and J 11 bases, with 9 bases left between them. This CDR3 is 13 amino acids long. Germline V lookup: CDR1 SGDLS, CDR2 YYNGEE. CDR3 sequence (DNA): TGTGCCAGCAGCGTAGGGAATACACCACCCCTCCACTTT. It is translated as CASSVGNTPPLHF.

This clone is a singleton in its sample. The chain couples TRBV6-6 to TRBJ2-7; D unclear. The germline V and J ends were trimmed by 6 bases and 2 bases, with 17 bases remaining between them. The CDR3 is 15 residues long. CDR1 is MNHNY, CDR2 SVGAGI, per germline (reference sequence). The CDR3 DNA reads TGTGCCAGCAGCTACCCCTCATCTGAAGCCTACGAGCAGTACTTC. This encodes CASSYPSSEAYEQYF.

The J gene is TRBJ1-2, the V gene TRBV19, with 10 nucleotides matching TRBD1. This CDR3 has 14 amino acids. The germline V gene has CDR1 LNHDA and CDR2 SQIVND (reference sequence). With 8 bases clipped from V and 6 bases from J, the junction kept 9 bases outside the gene matches. Here the CDR3 DNA reads TGTGCCAGTTCTAGGGACAGGGGACGGAATGGCTACACCTTC. This codes for CASSRDRGRNGYTF. The complete variable domain, with remaining parts taken from reference TRBV19 and TRBJ1-2, reads DGGITQSPKYLFRKEGQNVTLSCEQNLNHDAMYWYRQDPGQGLRLIYYSQIVNDFQKGDIAEGYSVSREKKESFPLTVTSAQKNPTAFYLCASSRDRGRNGYTFGSGTRLTVV.

The chain employs TRBV4-1 and TRBJ1-1, with TRBD1 identical over 9 bases. Trimming cost V 0 bases and J 0 bases; bases outside gene matches: 8. Germline V CDR1 and CDR2: MGHRA, YSYEKL. The CDR3 has 18 amino acids. CDR3 residues: CASSQDGGQGYMNTEAFF. The CDR3 DNA sequence: TGCGCCAGCAGCCAAGATGGGGGACAGGGATACATGAACACTGAAGCTTTCTTT.

The rearrangement joins TRBV29-1 to TRBJ2-2; D remains ambiguous. Germline assignment: CDR1 SQVTM and CDR2 ANQGSEA. The V end lost 5 bases, the J end lost 7 bases, and 8 bases lay between the germline ends. This CDR3 contains 11 residues. The CDR3 DNA sequence: TGCAGCGTTTCGAGGAACGGGGAGCTGTTTTTT. It is translated as CSVSRNGELFF.

This clone has a single count. The V gene is TRBV7-3, the J gene TRBJ2-5; TRBD1 might be the D (5 bases). This CDR3 region has 15 residues. The germline V and J ends were trimmed by 0 bases and 1 base, with 9 bases remaining between them. From germline, CDR1 is SGHTA and CDR2 FQGTGA. CDR3 coding DNA: TGTGCCAGCAGCTTAACTGGACATCCCCAAGAGACCCAGTACTTC. Its translation is CASSLTGHPQETQYF.

The chain uses TRBV28 and TRBJ2-2, with D possibly being TRBD1 (6 bases). CDR1 is MDHEN and CDR2 is SYDVKM in the germline V gene. Trimming took off 7 bases at V and 4 bases at J, with 16 bases between the two ends. The CDR3 is 15 residues long. CDR3 region: CASKLSQGGTGELFF. The CDR3 bases are TGTGCCAGCAAACTCTCACAGGGTGGCACCGGGGAGCTGTTTTTT. Full variable domain (rest looked up from reference TRBV28 and TRBJ2-2): DVKVTQSSRYLVKRTGEKVFLECVQDMDHENMFWYRQDPGLGLRLIYFSYDVKMKEKGDIPEGYSVSREKKERFSLILESASTNQTSMYLCASKLSQGGTGELFFGEGSRLTVL.

The chain recombines TRBV5-1 with TRBJ2-7; 10 bases map to TRBD2. Trimming took 0 bases from V and 4 from J; bases not matched to a gene: 4. CDR1 is SGHRS, CDR2 YFSETQ, per germline. The CDR3 is 15 residues long. CDR3 loop: CASSLVAGGGYEQYF. The CDR3, as DNA: TGCGCCAGCAGCTTGGTAGCGGGGGGCGGATACGAGCAGTACTTC. The full variable domain, completed using reference TRBV5-1 and TRBJ2-7, is KAGVTQTPRYLIKTRGQQVTLSCSPISGHRSVSWYQQTPGQGLQFLFEYFSETQRNKGNFPGRFSGRQFSNSRSEMNVSTLELGDSALYLCASSLVAGGGYEQYFGPGTRLTVT.

This rearrangement joins TRBV7-6 to TRBJ2-7; possible D gene TRBD2, 6 bases. The CDR3 spans 14 residues. V was shortened by 5 bases and J by 6 bases, with 17 bases between the two germline ends. Germline V lookup: CDR1 SGHVS, CDR2 FNYEAQ. DNA of the CDR3: TGTGCCAGCAGCGCGAGGACTGGCGGGGCCGAGCAGTACTTC. This gives the protein CASSARTGGAEQYF.

The chain recombines TRBV2 with TRBJ2-5, with 11 bases aligning to TRBD2. CDR1 and CDR2 from the germline V gene are SNHLY and FYNNEI. There are 14 residues in the CDR3. Trimming at V came to 6 bases and at J to 5 bases, leaving 5 bases not matched to a gene. The CDR3 here is CASSVSGGEETQYF. The CDR3 DNA reads as TGTGCCAGCAGCGTTAGCGGGGGGGAGGAGACCCAGTACTTC.

This sequence joins TRBV5-1 and TRBJ2-5; D possibly uses TRBD1 or TRBD2 (5 bases each). Germline CDR1 SGHRS, CDR2 YFSETQ. The CDR3 covers 14 residues. V was shortened by 7 bases and J by 7 bases, with 20 bases between the two germline ends. The CDR3 nucleotides are TGCGCCAGCGCCCCGACTGAAGGTGGGGGGACCCAGTACTTC. It translates to CASAPTEGGGTQYF.

The genes are TRBV19 and TRBJ1-1; D is perhaps TRBD1 (6 bases). The V end lost 5 bases, the J end lost 0 bases, and 16 bases lay between the germline ends. There are 16 residues in the CDR3. Germline V gene sequence: CDR1 LNHDA, CDR2 SQIVND (reference sequence). Here the CDR3 reads CASSRDTLPLNTEAFF. CDR3 sequence (DNA): TGTGCCAGTAGTCGGGACACCCTCCCCTTGAACACTGAAGCTTTCTTT.

V gene TRBV6-5 combines with J gene TRBJ2-7; D may be TRBD1 or TRBD2 (5 bases each). This CDR3 contains 15 residues. V was shortened by 2 bases and J by 0 bases, with 11 bases between the two germline ends. Germline V gene sequence: CDR1 MNHEY, CDR2 SVGAGI. The CDR3 sequence: CASSYGVGASYEQYF. CDR3 bases: TGTGCCAGCAGTTACGGTGTCGGGGCCTCCTACGAGCAGTACTTC.

The chain joins TRBV4-1 to TRBJ1-5; weak D call: TRBD1 (5 bases). This CDR3 is built from 15 residues. Germline loops: CDR1 MGHRA, CDR2 YSYEKL. The germline V and J ends were trimmed by 1 base and 9 bases, with 16 bases remaining between them. In nucleotides, the CDR3 is TGCGCCAGCAGCCAAGGGGGGACTGCCGCGGGGCCCCAGCATTTT. Protein sequence: CASSQGGTAAGPQHF.

This clone has a single count. The chain links TRBV27 to TRBJ2-7, with D hard to call. The germline V gene has CDR1 MNHEY and CDR2 SMNVEV (reference sequence). This CDR3 contains 17 residues. Trimming left V 2 bases short and J 3 bases short, with 20 bases between. CDR3 sequence: CASSLKAPSDPNYEQYF. DNA of the CDR3: TGTGCCAGCAGTTTAAAAGCTCCTTCTGACCCAAACTACGAGCAGTACTTC.

V is TRBV6-6 and J is TRBJ2-1; 11 nucleotides align to TRBD1. J was trimmed by 6 bases and V by 6 bases; bases with no gene match: 4. This CDR3 is 14 amino acids long. Germline V gives CDR1 MNHNY, CDR2 SVGAGI (reference sequence). Written as DNA, the CDR3 is TGTGCCAGCAGAGCCGGGACAGGGGGCAATGAGCAGTTCTTC. Protein sequence: CASRAGTGGNEQFF.

The sample holds a few counts of this clone. V usage is TRBV7-6 and J usage is TRBJ2-7; D gene unclear. The germline V gene encodes CDR1 SGHVS and CDR2 FNYEAQ. V was clipped by 1 base and J by 4 bases, with 8 bases between them. CDR3 length: 13 residues. CDR3 nucleotide sequence: TGTGCCAGCAGCTTAGGTACAGCTTACGAGCAGTACTTC. Translation: CASSLGTAYEQYF.

J is TRBJ2-1 and V is TRBV27; D gene ambiguous. Germline values: CDR1 MNHEY, CDR2 SMNVEV (reference sequence). The CDR3 is 17 residues long. The germline V and J ends were trimmed by 3 bases and 1 base, with 16 bases remaining between them. The CDR3 nucleotides read TGTGCCAGCAGTTTTCGGGCGACGGCTAGGTCCTACAATGAGCAGTTCTTC. It encodes CASSFRATARSYNEQFF.

This chain links TRBV5-5 with TRBJ2-7; 9 nucleotides align to TRBD1. CDR3 length equals 15 residues. Per the germline V gene, CDR1 is SGHKS and CDR2 is YYEKEE (reference sequence). V lost 4 bases, J lost 3 bases, and 8 bases stayed unmatched. In DNA, the CDR3 is TGTGCCAGCAGCCAATCGACAGGGGGAAGCTACGAGCAGTACTTC. It translates to CASSQSTGGSYEQYF.